This T cell receptor (beta chain) was found in a study of monozygotic twins with inflammatory bowel disease. The study's findings and limits: Repertoire similarity matched across concordant and discordant twins, perhaps owing to limited power. Fewer clonotypes were shared with others by IBD patients than by healthy twins, especially with disease activity.

Whole-blood RNA isolation (total RNA) proceeded without T cell sorting. A note on this clonotype: Its antigen remains unknown.

The CDR3 runs 13 residues. The germline gives CDR1 SGHNT, CDR2 YYREEE (reference sequence). Addition of UMIs with a 6-nucleotide sample barcode was achieved by template switching. TCRdb re-called the 5' RACE reads; every CDR3 protein appears as one record, without DNA. The sample data list about 330,000 distinct CDR3 sequences. The sequencing input was blood. The TCR sequence derives from a human donor with ulcerative colitis or Crohn's disease, or a healthy co-twin of an affected twin (not recorded which). V and J are TRBV5-4 and TRBJ2-7; TCRdb's D gene call, TRBD1, goes unchecked for lack of DNA. The CDR3 region is CASKTGGDHEQYF.